This entry features one TCR beta chain sequence. Its matching antigen is unknown. This sample was included in a study of blood T cells in healthy people across ages. Findings and caveats of the study: Leaving the PBMCs unsorted stopped any conclusive comparison of naive versus antigen-experienced cells.

CDR1 is MNHEY, CDR2 SVGAGI, per germline. The CDR3 runs to 14 residues. Between the trimmed V and J ends, which lost 4 bases and 5 bases, there was a span of 14 bases. PCR was performed a second time for about 7 to 11 cycles using a sample-barcoded 5' primer and a J-beta primer mix. MiXCR was run by TCRdb on the 5' RACE reads, yielding one entry per CDR3 protein. The table records more than 500,000 distinct CDR3 sequences, 25% to 30% of them present only once. The origin of this receptor is a woman in her 70s in good health. Input material: blood. The chain is built from TRBV6-5 and TRBJ1-2; D gene uncertain. The CDR3 DNA sequence: TGTGCCAGCAGTTTAGGCCCCCAGTATTATGGCTACACCTTC. Translating gives CASSLGPQYYGYTF.